This entry lists 27 T cell receptor beta chains sequenced from one sample in a study of blood T cell repertoires in COVID-19. Assay used: immunoSEQ multiplex PCR; TCRdb lists only in-frame clones, some missing. Here the sample spans approximately 200,000 clones, 80% to 85% being singletons. The sample taken for sequencing was peripheral blood. The receptors originated from an older woman with acute or convalescent COVID-19.

The genes are TRBV12-3 or TRBV12-4 and TRBJ2-1, with D possibly matching TRBD2 (6 bases). The CDR3 is 13 amino acids. The ends were cut back, 5 bases at V and 3 bases at J, with 8 bases in the middle. CDR3 protein: CASSPGLYNEQFF. As DNA, the CDR3 is TGTGCCAGCAGTCCGGGACTCTACAATGAGCAGTTCTTC.

Here the CDR3 reads CASSQSGGGLLEQYF. The DNA of the CDR3 is TGTGCCAGCAGCCAGAGCGGGGGCGGCCTTCTCGAGCAGTACTTC. The chain uses TRBV4-2 and TRBJ2-7; 8 bases map to TRBD2. CDR3 size: 15 residues. Trimming took 3 bases from V and 6 from J; bases not matched to a gene: 10. Germline CDR1 reads LGHNA; CDR2 reads YNFKEQ.

The chain has TRBV19 and TRBJ1-4; the D gene is possibly TRBD1 (6 bases). Trimming left V 5 bases short and J 8 bases short, with 18 bases between. CDR1 is LNHDA, CDR2 SQIVND, per germline (reference sequence). This CDR3 is built from 15 residues. The CDR3: CASSSGDPTGEKLFF. In DNA form, the CDR3 reads TGTGCCAGTAGTTCAGGGGACCCGACCGGGGAAAAACTGTTTTTT.

J is TRBJ1-2 and V is TRBV29-1; 9 bases fit TRBD1. V trimming: 6 bases; J trimming: 6 bases; junction bases outside the gene matches: 17. The germline V gene encodes CDR1 SQVTM and CDR2 ANQGSEA. This CDR3 region has 16 residues. The CDR3 bases are TGCAGCGTCGCCCGGGACAGGGTCCAAGGCGGCCATGGCTACACCTTC. Residues: CSVARDRVQGGHGYTF.

The rearrangement joins TRBV2 to TRBJ2-2; 10 bases agree with TRBD2. The CDR3 contains 16 residues. The germline V gene encodes CDR1 SNHLY and CDR2 FYNNEI. V shed 6 bases, J shed 4 bases, and the junction held 8 bases outside the gene matches. The CDR3 protein is CASSGSGGHPTGELFF. DNA for the CDR3: TGTGCCAGCAGCGGTAGCGGGGGGCACCCCACCGGGGAGCTGTTTTTT.

The chain carries TRBV4-1 and TRBJ1-2; D call uncertain. There are 14 residues in the CDR3. Germline CDR1 is MGHRA and CDR2 is YSYEKL. The germline V and J ends were trimmed by 0 bases and 7 bases, with 12 bases remaining between them. CDR3 nucleotide sequence: TGCGCCAGCAGCCAAGATAGAAGATTCGGTGGCTACACCTTC. This sequence encodes CASSQDRRFGGYTF.

The chain has TRBV9 and TRBJ2-7; D unresolved. V was pared by 0 bases and J by 4 bases, with 11 bases between. From germline, CDR1 is SGDLS and CDR2 YYNGEE. CDR3 size: 14 residues. DNA of the CDR3: TGTGCCAGCAGCGTAGGGGCTAATCCATACGAGCAGTACTTC. It encodes CASSVGANPYEQYF.

V gene TRBV11-2 combines with J gene TRBJ1-6; D is unclear. With 3 bases removed from V and 5 bases from J, the gap between germline ends came to 8 bases. This CDR3 region has 14 residues. Germline V gene data show CDR1 as SGHAT and CDR2 as FQNNGV. CDR3 region: CASSFPSDNSPLHF. CDR3 nucleotides: TGTGCCAGCAGCTTCCCCTCAGATAATTCACCCCTCCACTTT.

This clone was detected only a few times. This chain uses TRBV4-1 with TRBJ1-2; 11 nucleotides line up with TRBD1. This CDR3 is 16 amino acids long. In germline, CDR1 is MGHRA, CDR2 YSYEKL. The V and J ends lost 1 base and 4 bases, in that order; junction bases with no gene match: 5. CDR3 sequence reads: CASSQARDRGGYGYTF. In nucleotides, the CDR3 is TGCGCCAGCAGCCAAGCCCGGGACAGGGGGGGCTATGGCTACACCTTC.

The chain has TRBV5-1 and TRBJ1-4; the match to TRBD1 covers 9 bases. V trimming: 1 base; J trimming: 4 bases; junction bases outside the gene matches: 2. The length of the CDR3 is 15 residues. The germline CDR1 and CDR2 sequences are SGHRS and YFSETQ. The CDR3 bases are TGCGCCAGCAGCTTGACGGGACAGGGTAATGAAAAACTGTTTTTT. Encoded protein: CASSLTGQGNEKLFF. The whole variable domain, filled in from reference TRBV5-1 and TRBJ1-4, reads KAGVTQTPRYLIKTRGQQVTLSCSPISGHRSVSWYQQTPGQGLQFLFEYFSETQRNKGNFPGRFSGRQFSNSRSEMNVSTLELGDSALYLCASSLTGQGNEKLFFGSGTQLSVL.

V and J are TRBV27 and TRBJ1-1; no clear D. CDR3 length: 14 amino acids. CDR1 MNHEY and CDR2 SMNVEV come from the germline V gene (reference sequence). The ends were cut back, 0 bases at V and 1 base at J, with 6 bases in the middle. CDR3: CASSLSGKNTEAFF. As DNA, the CDR3 is TGTGCCAGCAGTTTATCGGGCAAGAACACTGAAGCTTTCTTT.

V and J are TRBV15 and TRBJ1-2, with D uncertain. Trimming pared 3 bases from V and 7 bases from J, leaving 12 bases between. The germline gives CDR1 LNHNV, CDR2 YYDKDF (reference sequence). The CDR3 length is 13 residues. CDR3 sequence reads: CATSSLGQAGYTF. The DNA for the CDR3 is TGTGCCACCAGCAGTCTCGGCCAGGCTGGCTACACCTTC.

The CDR3 coding sequence is TGTGCCAGCACCCCTAATCCCAACTATGGCTACACCTTC. Translating it yields CASTPNPNYGYTF. This chain uses TRBV6-5 with TRBJ1-2; D is uncertain. Trimming removed 7 bases at V and 2 bases at J, with 11 bases between. The CDR3 has 13 amino acids. Per germline, CDR1 MNHEY and CDR2 SVGAGI.

This chain links TRBV24-1 with TRBJ2-2; TRBD2 matches at 7 bases. CDR1 and CDR2 from the germline V gene are KGHDR and SFDVKD. The CDR3 sequence is 16 residues long. V shed 5 bases and J 2 bases; nucleotides not matched to a gene: 7. CDR3 protein: CATSGDYILNTGELFF. In nucleotides, the CDR3 is TGTGCCACCAGTGGGGACTATATCCTCAACACCGGGGAGCTGTTTTTT.

The V call is TRBV27, the J call TRBJ2-2; 8 bases fit TRBD1. The junction had 11 bases not matched to a gene; V was cut back by 10 bases and J by 1 base. This CDR3 is 16 amino acids long. The V gene's germline CDR1 is MNHEY and CDR2 SMNVEV (reference sequence). The CDR3 spells CATSPSDRGNTGELFF. DNA for the CDR3: TGTGCCACCTCCCCCAGCGACAGGGGGAACACCGGGGAGCTGTTTTTT.

Remarks on this clone: Mismatch with germline at one junction end may stem from a read error. V and J are TRBV5-1 and TRBJ1-6; 8 bases are shared with TRBD1. The CDR3 length is 15 residues. The germline V gene has CDR1 SGHRS and CDR2 YFSETQ. CDR3 nucleotide sequence: TGCGCCAGCAGATATGACGGGACAGGATATTCACCCCTCTACTTT. This translates into CASRYDGTGYSPLYF.

The chain uses TRBV6-2 or TRBV6-3 and TRBJ2-7; 9 nucleotides line up with TRBD1. V trimming: 2 bases; J trimming: 3 bases; junction bases outside the gene matches: 5. Germline assignment: CDR1 MNHEY and CDR2 SVGEGT. The CDR3 is 15 residues long. The CDR3 DNA reads as TGTGCCAGCAGTTACGGGACAGGGCATAACTACGAGCAGTACTTC. Translation: CASSYGTGHNYEQYF.

The chain combines TRBV30 with TRBJ2-3; D is perhaps TRBD1 (5 bases). Trimming removed 2 bases from V and 2 bases from J, with 8 bases in between. There are 13 residues in the CDR3. The germline V gene encodes CDR1 GTSNPN and CDR2 SVGIG (reference sequence). The CDR3 coding sequence is TGTGCCTGGAGTCAGGGCGCCACAGATACGCAGTATTTT. It encodes CAWSQGATDTQYF. Supplemented by reference TRBV30 and TRBJ2-3, the full variable domain reads SQTIHQWPATLVQPVGSPLSLECTVEGTSNPNLYWYRQAAGRGLQLLFYSVGIGQISSEVPQNLSASRPQDRQFILSSKKLLLSDSGFYLCAWSQGATDTQYFGPGTRLTVL.

The V gene is TRBV5-4, the J gene TRBJ2-7; the match to TRBD1 covers 10 bases. Looked up from germline, CDR1 is SGHNT and CDR2 is YYREEE (reference sequence). This CDR3 comprises 11 residues. The CDR3: CASGTGVEQYF. The CDR3 region has the DNA TGTGCTTCCGGGACAGGGGTCGAGCAGTACTTC.

The genes are TRBV18 and TRBJ2-3; D remains ambiguous. The germline V gene encodes CDR1 KGHSH and CDR2 LQKENI. This CDR3 has 15 amino acids. V was cut by 1 base and J by 1 base, with 9 bases left in between. CDR3 protein: CASSPLLGRTDTQYF. CDR3 nucleotide sequence: TGTGCCAGCTCACCACTACTGGGCCGCACAGATACGCAGTATTTT.

V gene TRBV18 combines with J gene TRBJ2-7; possible D gene TRBD2, 5 bases. The CDR3 totals 15 residues. Germline loops: CDR1 KGHSH, CDR2 LQKENI. Trimming pared 6 bases from V and 6 bases from J, leaving 21 bases between. CDR3 protein: CASSPDVVATTEQYF. The CDR3 coding sequence is TGTGCCAGCTCGCCAGATGTGGTTGCGACTACCGAGCAGTACTTC.

The rearrangement uses TRBV10-3 and TRBJ2-7; 7 bases agree with TRBD2. CDR3 size: 18 residues. V was clipped by 1 base and J by 3 bases; unmatched bases: 15. Germline V CDR1 and CDR2: ENHRY, SYGVKD. The CDR3, as DNA: TGTGCCATCAGTGAGTTGGGCGGGGGAGCCCAGATTCGCTACGAGCAGTACTTC. It yields the protein CAISELGGGAQIRYEQYF.

This rearrangement joins TRBV30 to TRBJ1-4; the D gene is possibly TRBD1 (6 bases). The CDR3 has 16 amino acids. The V end lost 1 base, the J end lost 8 bases, and 20 bases lay between the germline ends. Germline V gene lookup returns CDR1 GTSNPN and CDR2 SVGIG (reference sequence). The CDR3 bases are TGTGCCTGGAGTGGCGAGAGGACAGTCCGTTTGGAAAAACTGTTTTTT. As protein: CAWSGERTVRLEKLFF.

The chain has TRBV2 and TRBJ2-1; D remains ambiguous. The CDR3 is 16 residues long. Trimming left V 5 bases short and J 1 base short, with 15 bases between. Germline CDR1 and CDR2: SNHLY and FYNNEI. CDR3 DNA: TGTGCCAGCAGTCCTACCGGTAGACTTTCCTACAATGAGCAGTTCTTC. It encodes CASSPTGRLSYNEQFF.

The chain joins TRBV5-1 to TRBJ2-5; D is undetermined. Germline V lookup: CDR1 SGHRS, CDR2 YFSETQ. V lost 0 bases and J 4 bases, leaving 7 bases between the germline ends. This CDR3 is built from 13 residues. Here the CDR3 DNA reads TGCGCCAGCAGCTTGGGCGCCATAGAGACCCAGTACTTC. It is translated as CASSLGAIETQYF.

The gene calls are TRBV19 and TRBJ1-2; D gene unclear. This CDR3 is 12 amino acids long. Between the trimmed V and J ends, which lost 9 bases and 0 bases, there was a span of 8 bases. Germline V gene lookup returns CDR1 LNHDA and CDR2 SQIVND (reference sequence). CDR3 sequence reads: CASFGANYGYTF. The CDR3 DNA follows: TGTGCCAGCTTTGGAGCTAACTATGGCTACACCTTC.

This chain uses TRBV7-2 with TRBJ1-6; TRBD1 matches at 8 bases. This CDR3 comprises 15 residues. CDR1 is SGHTA, CDR2 FQGNSA, per germline. Trimming cost V 5 bases and J 6 bases; bases outside gene matches: 6. The CDR3 DNA is TGTGCCAGCAGCATCGGACAGGGCCGTAATTCACCCCTCCACTTT. Amino acid sequence: CASSIGQGRNSPLHF.